This is a list of T cell receptor beta chains from one sample in a study of vaccination and CD4 T cells after COVID-19. Using its own MiXCR run on the PCR reads, TCRdb lists one record per CDR3 protein. The sample holds about 15,000 distinct CDR3 sequences, approximately 27% seen once. These TCRs' antigens remain unknown. The sequenced sample was cultured CD4+ T cells from blood. The receptors come from a human donor with COVID-19. Both conserved end residues are part of each CDR3. Fields, in order: CDR3 DNA, CDR3 protein, clone size, J gene, V gene, D gene. The D gene is left open where the match is weak. For some rows the clone size is stated as once, few or many, or as a class when expanded; others skip it.

CDR3nt: TGCAGTGCTAGAGAGTACAGGGGAACCTACGAGCAGTACTTC
CDR3aa: CSAREYRGTYEQYF
abundance: -
j_gene: TRBJ2-7
v_gene: TRBV20-1
d_gene: TRBD1

CDR3nt: TGCAGTGCTAGCTCTAGCGGGGGGGCTCAAGAGACCCAGTACTTC
CDR3aa: CSASSSGGAQETQYF
abundance: -
j_gene: TRBJ2-5
v_gene: TRBV20-1
d_gene: TRBD2

CDR3nt: TGTGCCACCAGTGATCGTAACAGGGGTGGTTACGAGCAGTACTTC
CDR3aa: CATSDRNRGGYEQYF
abundance: -
j_gene: TRBJ2-7
v_gene: TRBV24-1
d_gene: TRBD1

CDR3nt: TGTGCCAGCGGAGGACAGCGCGAGGCTTCACCCCTCCACTTT
CDR3aa: CASGGQREASPLHF
abundance: -
j_gene: TRBJ1-6
v_gene: TRBV2
d_gene: -

CDR3nt: TGCAGCGTTGAAGCCCGGCCGGGACTACTGCAGTATTTT
CDR3aa: CSVEARPGLLQYF
abundance: -
j_gene: TRBJ2-3
v_gene: TRBV29-1
d_gene: TRBD2

CDR3nt: TGTGCCAGCAGGAGGGACAGGAGTAATTCACCCCTCCACTTT
CDR3aa: CASRRDRSNSPLHF
abundance: -
j_gene: TRBJ1-6
v_gene: TRBV6-1
d_gene: TRBD1

CDR3nt: TGCGCCAGCAGCCAAGACTGGGGGGTATCTGCTGAAGCTTTCTTT
CDR3aa: CASSQDWGVSAEAFF
abundance: few
j_gene: TRBJ1-1
v_gene: TRBV4-1
d_gene: -

CDR3nt: TGTGCCAGCAGGGGGACAGGTCGGGGCTACACCTTC
CDR3aa: CASRGTGRGYTF
abundance: -
j_gene: TRBJ1-2
v_gene: TRBV28
d_gene: TRBD1

CDR3nt: TGCAGTGCTAGAGAAGGGACAGGACGTAGGGACGAGCAGTACTTC
CDR3aa: CSAREGTGRRDEQYF
abundance: few
j_gene: TRBJ2-7
v_gene: TRBV20-1
d_gene: TRBD1

CDR3nt: TGCGCCAGCAGCTCGTTGGGGGGGCTTGGCACAGATACGCAGTATTTT
CDR3aa: CASSSLGGLGTDTQYF
abundance: -
j_gene: TRBJ2-3
v_gene: TRBV5-1
d_gene: -

CDR3nt: TGTGCCAGCAGTGGCAGGGATCAGCCCCAGCATTTT
CDR3aa: CASSGRDQPQHF
abundance: -
j_gene: TRBJ1-5
v_gene: TRBV12-3/TRBV12-4
d_gene: -

CDR3nt: TGCGCCAGCAGCTTGGGGGACTCCTACAATGAGCAGTTCTTC
CDR3aa: CASSLGDSYNEQFF
abundance: -
j_gene: TRBJ2-1
v_gene: TRBV5-1
d_gene: -

CDR3nt: TGTGCCAGCAGCCCCTCGATCGGGACCCCGGGGACAGATACGCAGTATTTT
CDR3aa: CASSPSIGTPGTDTQYF
abundance: -
j_gene: TRBJ2-3
v_gene: TRBV7-9
d_gene: -

CDR3nt: TGTGCCAGCAGCTTAATGGGGCGTATTAATGGAAACACCATATATTTT
CDR3aa: CASSLMGRINGNTIYF
abundance: few
j_gene: TRBJ1-3
v_gene: TRBV7-8
d_gene: -

CDR3nt: TGTGCCAGCAGTGAAATATCAATAAACACTGAAGCTTTCTTT
CDR3aa: CASSEISINTEAFF
abundance: -
j_gene: TRBJ1-1
v_gene: TRBV2
d_gene: -

CDR3nt: TGCGCCAGCAGCTTCACCGGGACAGAGACCCAGTACTTC
CDR3aa: CASSFTGTETQYF
abundance: -
j_gene: TRBJ2-5
v_gene: TRBV5-1
d_gene: -

CDR3nt: TGTGCCAGCAGTGAAGCTTCGGTCGGTTGGGCTGAAGCTTTCTTT
CDR3aa: CASSEASVGWAEAFF
abundance: -
j_gene: TRBJ1-1
v_gene: TRBV6-1
d_gene: -

CDR3nt: TGTGCCAGCAGCTTTCGTAGCGGGGGGTCAGATACGCAGTATTTT
CDR3aa: CASSFRSGGSDTQYF
abundance: -
j_gene: TRBJ2-3
v_gene: TRBV5-4
d_gene: TRBD2

CDR3nt: TGTGCCAGCAGCTGGCAGGGATTCGGCACTGCAGATACGCAGTATTTT
CDR3aa: CASSWQGFGTADTQYF
abundance: few
j_gene: TRBJ2-3
v_gene: TRBV7-9
d_gene: -

CDR3nt: TGTGCCAGCAAGCAGTCTTATAGCTCTGGAAACACCATATATTTT
CDR3aa: CASKQSYSSGNTIYF
abundance: -
j_gene: TRBJ1-3
v_gene: TRBV6-1
d_gene: -

CDR3nt: TGTGCCAGCAGTGCTAGGGAATCCTATAATTCACCCCTCCACTTT
CDR3aa: CASSARESYNSPLHF
abundance: -
j_gene: TRBJ1-6
v_gene: TRBV6-1
d_gene: -

CDR3nt: TGTGCCAGTAGGAAATCGGTGGGTGAGCAGTTCTTC
CDR3aa: CASRKSVGEQFF
abundance: -
j_gene: TRBJ2-1
v_gene: TRBV19
d_gene: -

CDR3nt: TGCAGTGCTGTACTTGGTTTGGGCAATCAGCCCCAGCATTTT
CDR3aa: CSAVLGLGNQPQHF
abundance: medium-sized
j_gene: TRBJ1-5
v_gene: TRBV20-1
d_gene: -

CDR3nt: TGCAGTGCCCGACAGGGGGCAGGGGAGACCCAGTACTTC
CDR3aa: CSARQGAGETQYF
abundance: few
j_gene: TRBJ2-5
v_gene: TRBV20-1
d_gene: TRBD1

CDR3nt: TGTGCCAGCAGCTTAAAACCGAACACTGAAGCTTTCTTT
CDR3aa: CASSLKPNTEAFF
abundance: few
j_gene: TRBJ1-1
v_gene: TRBV11-3
d_gene: -

CDR3nt: TGTGTCAGTGCTCGGGACAGGGATTCTTCACCCCTCCACTTT
CDR3aa: CVSARDRDSSPLHF
abundance: -
j_gene: TRBJ1-6
v_gene: TRBV19
d_gene: TRBD1

CDR3nt: TGTGCCAGCAGTTTGGAGACAGGGGCCCAAGGTGGCTATGGCTACACCTTC
CDR3aa: CASSLETGAQGGYGYTF
abundance: few
j_gene: TRBJ1-2
v_gene: TRBV28
d_gene: TRBD1

CDR3nt: TGTGCCACCAGTGATCCGGGACTGGAAAACTATGGCTACACCTTC
CDR3aa: CATSDPGLENYGYTF
abundance: medium-sized
j_gene: TRBJ1-2
v_gene: TRBV24-1
d_gene: -

CDR3nt: TGTGCCTGGAGTGTACGATTGGGCACTGAAGCTTTCTTT
CDR3aa: CAWSVRLGTEAFF
abundance: -
j_gene: TRBJ1-1
v_gene: TRBV30
d_gene: -

CDR3nt: TGTGCCAGCAGCGTGAGCCAGACTGTCTCTGGCTACACCTTC
CDR3aa: CASSVSQTVSGYTF
abundance: -
j_gene: TRBJ1-2
v_gene: TRBV9
d_gene: -

CDR3nt: TGTGCCAGCAGTTTACGATCTGCTAACAAGGGAGAGACCCAGTACTTC
CDR3aa: CASSLRSANKGETQYF
abundance: -
j_gene: TRBJ2-5
v_gene: TRBV6-5
d_gene: -

CDR3nt: TGTGCCACCAGCAGGCGGGACAGTTACAATGAGCAGTTCTTC
CDR3aa: CATSRRDSYNEQFF
abundance: few
j_gene: TRBJ2-1
v_gene: TRBV15
d_gene: -

CDR3nt: TGTGCCAGCAGCTTGGCTAGCGGGGGTGTGAACACCGGGGAGCTGTTTTTT
CDR3aa: CASSLASGGVNTGELFF
abundance: -
j_gene: TRBJ2-2
v_gene: TRBV7-2
d_gene: TRBD2

CDR3nt: TGTGCCACCAGCTCTCAGGACCAGGGTTTAACTGAAGCTTTCTTT
CDR3aa: CATSSQDQGLTEAFF
abundance: few
j_gene: TRBJ1-1
v_gene: TRBV15
d_gene: -